This TCR beta chain derives from a study of blood T cell repertoires in COVID-19. Germline trimming cut 4 bases from V and 4 bases from J; bases unmatched to any gene: 10. Germline CDR1 is SGHRS and CDR2 is YFSETQ. The CDR3 covers 15 residues. Authors' analysis steps: The authors estimated nucleated cell counts from reference gene primer amplification. Clones were sequenced by immunoSEQ multiplex PCR, and TCRdb holds only the in-frame ones, with some missing. V, J and clone size were drawn from that table, and D and trimming were deduced from the DNA. The sample holds fewer than 300,000 clones; about 82% are singletons and the top ten take roughly 5.3%.

The sample taken for sequencing was peripheral blood. This TCR derives from a man between 45 and 60 years old with active or convalescent COVID-19. V and J are TRBV5-1 and TRBJ2-7, with 8 bases lining up with TRBD2. This CDR3 reads CASSPGGGLGYEQYF. The CDR3 bases are TGCGCCAGCAGCCCGGGAGGGGGACTTGGGTACGAGCAGTACTTC.